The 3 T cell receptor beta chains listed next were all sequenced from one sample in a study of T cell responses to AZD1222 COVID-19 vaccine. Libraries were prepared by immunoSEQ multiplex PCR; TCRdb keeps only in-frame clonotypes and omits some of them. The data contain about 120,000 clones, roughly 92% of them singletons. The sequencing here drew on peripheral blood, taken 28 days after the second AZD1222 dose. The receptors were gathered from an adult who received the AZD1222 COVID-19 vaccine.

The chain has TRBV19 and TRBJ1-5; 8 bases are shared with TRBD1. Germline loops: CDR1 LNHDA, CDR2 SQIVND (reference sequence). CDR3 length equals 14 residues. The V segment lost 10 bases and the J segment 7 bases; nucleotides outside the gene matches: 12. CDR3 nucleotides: TGTGCCACCGATAACGGACAGGGATGGCAGCCCCAGCATTTT. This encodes CATDNGQGWQPQHF. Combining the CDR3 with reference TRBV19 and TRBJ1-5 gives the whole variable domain DGGITQSPKYLFRKEGQNVTLSCEQNLNHDAMYWYRQDPGQGLRLIYYSQIVNDFQKGDIAEGYSVSREKKESFPLTVTSAQKNPTAFYLCATDNGQGWQPQHFGDGTRLSIL.

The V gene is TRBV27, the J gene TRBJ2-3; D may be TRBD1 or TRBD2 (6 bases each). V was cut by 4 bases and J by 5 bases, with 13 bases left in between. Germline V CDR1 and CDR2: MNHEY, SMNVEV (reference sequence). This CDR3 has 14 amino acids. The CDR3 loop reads CASSSGGSRDTQYF. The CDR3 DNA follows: TGTGCCAGCAGTTCCGGGGGCTCGAGAGATACGCAGTATTTT.

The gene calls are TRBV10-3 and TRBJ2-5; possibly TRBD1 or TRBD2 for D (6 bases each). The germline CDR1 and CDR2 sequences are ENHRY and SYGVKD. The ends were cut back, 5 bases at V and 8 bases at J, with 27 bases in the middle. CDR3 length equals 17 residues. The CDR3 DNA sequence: TGTGCCATCAGTACCTGGGTGGTCGGGGGCCGCAAGGGTACCCAGTACTTC. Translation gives CAISTWVVGGRKGTQYF.